This T cell receptor beta chain was sequenced in a study of CD8+CD57+ T cells in acquired aplastic anemia. The wider study: The DNA of sorted CD4+ and CD8+ cells averaged 3.2 ug.

Notes on the study in general: The number of CD8+ CDR3 sequences shared by patients and controls was approximately 31.

The TCR beta profiling, which covered VDJ combination and CDR3 sequence, was carried out using genomic DNA as the template. TCRdb redid the calling of the reads with MiXCR, one entry per CDR3 protein. The sample carries 150,000 to 200,000 distinct CDR3 sequences, over 40% recorded once. Sequencing was done on patients that had shown CD8+CD57+ cell expansion by flow cytometry. There was no therapy given to any patient before the blood sampling took place. The sample holds a few counts of this clonotype. Its target is not known. The germline gene is not matched at one end of the junction; a read error may be the cause. The CDR3 runs to 16 residues. Germline-derived CDR1 and CDR2 are SGHDN and FVKESK.

Sequenced input: sorted CD4+, CD8+, or CD8+CD57+ T cells (not recorded which) from PBMCs. This chain links TRBV14 with TRBJ2-3, with D possibly TRBD2 on 5 matching bases. This receptor was taken from a human donor with aplastic anemia. DNA for the CDR3: TGTGCCAGCAGCCAAGATTTTCTAGCCGCCACAGATACGCAGTGTTTT. It specifies CASSQDFLAATDTQCF.